The T cell receptor (beta chain) described here comes from a study of T cells in Graves' hyperthyroidism and ophthalmopathy. Across the study: Peripheral blood was drawn at first diagnosis, prior to all treatment.

Using RNA transcripts as the source, TCR beta CDR3 regions were amplified. HTBI primers were employed in a first-round RT-PCR of the TCR CDR3. TCRdb reprocessed the multiplex PCR reads with MiXCR, giving one entry per CDR3 protein. The table lists some 550,000 distinct CDR3 sequences, approximately 15% of them singletons. Enrolled ophthalmopathy patients presented with a Clinical Activity Score of at least 3, a NOSPECS grade of at least 4, and disease duration under 3 months. A patient was excluded if there was uncontrolled infection, other autoimmune disease, pregnancy or lactation. Together with thyroid ultrasound, orbital computed tomography, serum thyroxine and TRAb, clinical symptoms were used for diagnoses. Sequencing was carried out using blood. The TCR comes from a woman aged 40 to 50 with Graves' ophthalmopathy.

The chain's CDR3 is CASSPRAGQGGPNEKLFF. The CDR3 DNA is TGTGCCAGCAGTCCACGAGCGGGACAGGGAGGGCCTAATGAAAAACTGTTTTTT. The rearrangement links TRBV27 to TRBJ1-4; 9 positions agree with TRBD1. V trimming: 5 bases; J trimming: 3 bases; junction bases outside the gene matches: 13. This CDR3 comprises 18 residues. CDR1 and CDR2 (germline): MNHEY, SMNVEV (reference sequence).